Sequencing of this T cell receptor (beta chain) was carried out in a study of cytomegalovirus exposure and HLA in healthy donors. The overall study: When 350 to 400 donors were genotyped, about 81% of them were found to fall in the Caucasian-associated ancestry cluster.

The CDR3 sequence is 15 residues long. Germline V gene data show CDR1 as SGHAT and CDR2 as FQDESV (reference sequence). Trimming cost V 5 bases and J 4 bases, with 17 bases left between them. The PCR contained 60 Vbeta and 13 Jbeta primers. Data came from immunoSEQ multiplex PCR; TCRdb stores just in-frame clones and leaves some out. In the table there are fewer than 250,000 clones, roughly three quarters of which are singletons. Study outcomes and limitations: Later analysis showed TCR association rates varying by HLA locus, highest for DRB1 and lowest for HLA-C. The productive fraction for most TCR beta V segments was about 90% or about 30% in an earlier analysis. TCR beta sequences reportedly predicted most subjects' HLA-A and HLA-B alleles accurately.

As regards this clone: The antigen remains undetermined.

The specimen was PBMCs. V gene TRBV11-1 combines with J gene TRBJ1-1, with D possibly TRBD1 on 5 matching bases. The clonotype comes from a woman in her fifties or sixties in good health and CMV-seronegative. The DNA of the CDR3 is TGTGCCAGCAGCGTCAGTGGGGGGGGGACCACTGAAGCTTTCTTT. It specifies CASSVSGGGTTEAFF.